This T cell receptor beta chain was retrieved from a study of blood T cell repertoires in COVID-19. The CDR3 sequence is 13 residues long. Generated by immunoSEQ multiplex PCR, the TCRdb table keeps only in-frame clones and is missing some. The sample has approximately 47,000 clones; roughly 84% are singletons. This chain links TRBV21-1 with TRBJ2-7; the DNA was not compared with TRBD1, the D call given in the table. TRBV21-1 is described as a pseudogene. The sample taken for sequencing was peripheral blood. The clonotype originates from a woman in her sixties or seventies with acute or convalescent COVID-19. CDR3 coding DNA: TGTGCCAGCAGTCCACAGGGCCTCTACGAGCAGTACTTC. Protein product: CASSPQGLYEQYF.